The 24 T cell receptor beta chains in this list originate from one sample, sequenced in a study of cytomegalovirus exposure and HLA in healthy donors. This PCR relied on a set of 60 Vbeta primers and 13 Jbeta primers. Sequencing used immunoSEQ multiplex PCR; TCRdb keeps in-frame clones, though not all of them. The sample records over 150,000 clones, more than 75% being singletons. Sequencing was carried out using PBMCs. All receptors come from a woman aged 40 to 55 in good health and CMV-seropositive.

The chain uses TRBV2 and TRBJ2-7; 11 nucleotides match TRBD2. The germline V gene encodes CDR1 SNHLY and CDR2 FYNNEI. There are 17 residues in the CDR3. After removal of 6 bases from V and 5 bases from J, the junction contained 15 bases not matched to a gene. The CDR3 here is CASRPPLAGGPPNEQYF. The CDR3 nucleotides read TGTGCCAGCAGGCCCCCATTAGCGGGAGGGCCCCCCAACGAGCAGTACTTC.

This clone was detected only a few times. This rearrangement joins TRBV19 to TRBJ2-7, with TRBD1 as a possible D gene (6 bases). V gave up 3 bases and J gave up 7 bases, with 13 bases separating them. Germline V gives CDR1 LNHDA, CDR2 SQIVND (reference sequence). The CDR3 covers 13 residues. CDR3 nucleotides: TGTGCCAGTAGTATCGCAGGGGCGAAAGAGCAGTACTTC. As protein: CASSIAGAKEQYF.

This chain uses TRBV6-5 with TRBJ1-1; TRBD1 matches 7 bases. Germline V gene lookup returns CDR1 MNHEY and CDR2 SVGAGI. The CDR3 is 15 amino acids. V lost 3 bases to trimming and J lost 1 base; unmatched junction nucleotides: 5. Here the CDR3 DNA reads TGTGCCAGCAGTTATGGGACAGCAAAGAACACTGAAGCTTTCTTT. Translation: CASSYGTAKNTEAFF.

As DNA, the CDR3 is TGTGCCAGCAGCTCCGGGGGGGGCCCAGGGGCTTTCTTT. This translates into CASSSGGGPGAFF. The chain is built from TRBV5-6 and TRBJ1-1; a weak D match, TRBD1 (6 bases). There are 13 residues in the CDR3. Germline CDR1 is SGHDT and CDR2 is YYEEEE. The germline V and J ends were trimmed by 3 bases and 11 bases, with 17 bases remaining between them. Supplemented by reference TRBV5-6 and TRBJ1-1, the full variable domain reads DAGVTQSPTHLIKTRGQQVTLRCSPKSGHDTVSWYQQALGQGPQFIFQYYEEEERQRGNFPDRFSGHQFPNYSSELNVNALLLGDSALYLCASSSGGGPGAFFGQGTRLTVV.

The rearrangement joins TRBV5-4 to TRBJ1-2; 11 bases are a match to TRBD1. Germline CDR1 and CDR2: SGHNT and YYREEE (reference sequence). V dropped 4 bases and J dropped 7; count of bases not matched to a gene: 6. The CDR3 sequence is 14 residues long. CDR3 DNA sequence: TGTGCCAGCAGCCCGGACAGGGGGCTTGGTGGCTACACCTTC. This gives the protein CASSPDRGLGGYTF.

This chain uses TRBV7-6 with TRBJ2-1; weak D call: TRBD1 (6 bases). V lost 0 bases to trimming and J lost 9 bases, with 9 bases between them. The CDR3 has 13 residues. Germline CDR1 is SGHVS and CDR2 is FNYEAQ. For the CDR3, the DNA is TGTGCCAGCAGCTTAGCGTTAGGGGGTGAGCAGTTCTTC. Amino acid sequence: CASSLALGGEQFF.

The J gene is TRBJ2-4, the V gene TRBV7-8; D gene uncertain. From germline, CDR1 is SGHVS and CDR2 FQNEAQ. Trimming cost V 3 bases and J 2 bases, with 17 bases left between them. CDR3 length: 17 residues. The CDR3 spells CASSFYGGRWPKNIQYF. As DNA, the CDR3 is TGTGCCAGCAGCTTTTATGGTGGCAGGTGGCCCAAAAACATTCAGTACTTC.

By share, this clone counts as large (0.1 to 1%). V gene TRBV27 combines with J gene TRBJ1-2, with TRBD1 matching 8 bases. V was pared by 3 bases and J by 8 bases, with 14 bases of the junction left unmatched. CDR1 is MNHEY and CDR2 is SMNVEV in the germline V gene (reference sequence). The CDR3 consists of 16 residues. The CDR3 nucleotides are TGTGCCAGCAGTTTCGAACGGACAGGGCGCGGGGGAGGCTACACCTTC. Protein product: CASSFERTGRGGGYTF.

The chain is built from TRBV4-1 and TRBJ2-7; 7 bases agree with TRBD2. Germline V gene lookup returns CDR1 MGHRA and CDR2 YSYEKL. The CDR3 is 18 amino acids. V gave up 0 bases and J gave up 3 bases; unmatched junction bases: 14. The CDR3 DNA is TGCGCCAGCAGCCAAGAAGTGGCTGGCGGGACTATTCTCTACGAGCAGTACTTC. Translating it yields CASSQEVAGGTILYEQYF.

Only one count was recorded for this clone. Here the CDR3 reads CASSMLTSGGATPYNEQFF. The CDR3 nucleotides are TGTGCCAGTAGTATGCTGACTAGCGGGGGAGCCACCCCCTACAATGAGCAGTTCTTC. The V gene is TRBV19, the J gene TRBJ2-1; 12 bases match TRBD2. CDR1 is LNHDA, CDR2 SQIVND, per germline (reference sequence). J was trimmed by 2 bases and V by 3 bases; bases with no gene match: 11. This CDR3 region has 19 residues.

V usage is TRBV5-1 and J usage is TRBJ2-1; TRBD2 matches at 11 bases. V gave up 2 bases and J gave up 0 bases; unmatched junction bases: 10. Looked up from germline, CDR1 is SGHRS and CDR2 is YFSETQ. The CDR3 covers 19 residues. The CDR3 DNA is TGCGCCAGCAGCTTTTCCGGGACTAGCGGACTGAGCTCCTACAATGAGCAGTTCTTC. Amino acid sequence: CASSFSGTSGLSSYNEQFF.

The chain has TRBV27 and TRBJ2-5; 9 bases are a match to TRBD2. The CDR3 loop spans 15 amino acids. Trimming took 6 bases from V and 1 from J; bases not matched to a gene: 6. The germline V gene encodes CDR1 MNHEY and CDR2 SMNVEV (reference sequence). The CDR3 coding sequence is TGTGCCAGCAGAATTCGACTAGCGGCCCAAGAGACCCAGTACTTC. Its protein product is CASRIRLAAQETQYF.

This clone was seen once. V and J are TRBV19 and TRBJ2-2; possible D gene TRBD2, 5 bases. The germline CDR1 and CDR2 sequences are LNHDA and SQIVND (reference sequence). This CDR3 contains 13 residues. Between the trimmed V and J ends, which lost 3 bases and 7 bases, there was a span of 9 bases. The CDR3 here is CASSIRGIGELFF. DNA for the CDR3: TGTGCCAGTAGTATCCGGGGAATCGGGGAGCTGTTTTTT.

This chain joins TRBV9 and TRBJ2-1; 8 nucleotides line up with TRBD2. From germline, CDR1 is SGDLS and CDR2 YYNGEE. Trimming removed 1 base from V and 4 bases from J; junction bases left unmatched: 10. CDR3 length equals 17 residues. The CDR3 region is CASSVTSGTRGYNEQFF. Written as DNA, the CDR3 is TGTGCCAGCAGCGTAACATCCGGGACTAGAGGTTACAATGAGCAGTTCTTC.

This clone was observed a few times. This chain links TRBV29-1 with TRBJ2-2; D gene unclear. V lost 4 bases to trimming and J lost 4 bases, with 10 bases between them. The V gene's germline CDR1 is SQVTM and CDR2 ANQGSEA. This CDR3 has 13 residues. The CDR3 sequence: CSVGERSTGELFF. CDR3 bases: TGCAGCGTTGGTGAAAGGAGCACCGGGGAGCTGTTTTTT.

The chain's CDR3 is CASSLGQGIEAFF. As DNA, the CDR3 is TGCGCCAGCAGCTTGGGACAGGGAATTGAAGCTTTCTTT. The chain links TRBV5-1 to TRBJ1-1; the match to TRBD1 covers 7 bases. The CDR3 consists of 13 residues. Per germline, CDR1 SGHRS and CDR2 YFSETQ. The ends lost 0 bases at V and 7 bases at J; junction bases unmatched: 3.

The chain joins TRBV11-3 to TRBJ2-7, with 14 bases that match TRBD2. This CDR3 is 15 amino acids long. V lost 5 bases and J lost 6; bases outside the gene matches: 6. Germline V gene data show CDR1 as SGHNT and CDR2 as YENEEA. CDR3 sequence: CASSKGTSGSREQYF. The CDR3 DNA is TGTGCCAGCAGCAAAGGGACTAGCGGGAGCCGCGAGCAGTACTTC. The whole variable domain, remainder taken from reference TRBV11-3 and TRBJ2-7, is EAGVVQSPRYKIIEKKQPVAFWCNPISGHNTLYWYLQNLGQGPELLIRYENEEAVDDSQLPKDRFSAERLKGVDSTLKIQPAELGDSAVYLCASSKGTSGSREQYFGPGTRLTVT.

The chain recombines TRBV19 with TRBJ2-3; 11 positions agree with TRBD1. The CDR3 covers 16 residues. Germline-derived CDR1 and CDR2 are LNHDA and SQIVND (reference sequence). The V segment lost 4 bases and the J segment 4 bases; nucleotides outside the gene matches: 7. The CDR3, as DNA: TGTGCCAGTAGTAGCCGGACAGGGGGCCGGGCAGATACGCAGTATTTT. Protein sequence: CASSSRTGGRADTQYF. The full variable domain, its missing parts supplied by reference TRBV19 and TRBJ2-3, is DGGITQSPKYLFRKEGQNVTLSCEQNLNHDAMYWYRQDPGQGLRLIYYSQIVNDFQKGDIAEGYSVSREKKESFPLTVTSAQKNPTAFYLCASSSRTGGRADTQYFGPGTRLTVL.

This chain uses TRBV12-5 with TRBJ2-6, with D maybe TRBD2 (6 bases). Trimming cost V 6 bases and J 1 base, with 16 bases left between them. The length of the CDR3 is 17 residues. Looked up from germline, CDR1 is LGHNT and CDR2 is FRNRAP. CDR3 bases: TGTGCTAGTGGCGCGGGACTGATTCGTTCTGGGGCCAACGTCCTGACTTTC. Amino acid sequence: CASGAGLIRSGANVLTF.

This chain connects TRBV19 to TRBJ2-1; TRBD2 is a possible D gene (5 bases). The germline CDR1 and CDR2 sequences are LNHDA and SQIVND (reference sequence). V lost 7 bases to trimming and J lost 12 bases, with 28 bases between them. This CDR3 comprises 16 residues. CDR3 amino acids: CASTPRPSREGLGQFF. The CDR3 DNA reads as TGTGCCAGTACCCCCCGCCCATCCCGGGAAGGGTTGGGGCAGTTCTTC.

V is TRBV7-9 and J is TRBJ2-5; 10 bases fit TRBD1. The length of the CDR3 is 13 residues. The junction had 4 bases not matched to a gene; V was cut back by 5 bases and J by 7 bases. The germline V gene has CDR1 SEHNR and CDR2 FQNEAQ (reference sequence). The CDR3 sequence is CASSPGQGRTQYF. The CDR3 nucleotides are TGTGCCAGCAGCCCGGGACAGGGGAGGACCCAGTACTTC.

The J gene is TRBJ2-7, the V gene TRBV7-8; TRBD2 aligns across 7 bases. CDR1 is SGHVS, CDR2 FQNEAQ, per germline. V lost 4 bases and J lost 5; bases outside the gene matches: 2. The CDR3 is 12 residues long. The CDR3 loop reads CASSWTRDEQYF. The DNA for the CDR3 is TGTGCCAGCAGCTGGACTAGAGACGAGCAGTACTTC.

The chain uses TRBV5-1 and TRBJ2-7; D is uncertain. Deletions cut 0 bases from V and 4 bases from J, with 11 bases between. Germline V gives CDR1 SGHRS, CDR2 YFSETQ. This CDR3 region has 14 residues. The chain's CDR3 is CASSLEAVMYEQYF. CDR3 sequence (DNA): TGCGCCAGCAGCTTGGAGGCGGTAATGTACGAGCAGTACTTC. Using reference TRBV5-1 and TRBJ2-7 for the parts outside the CDR3, the full variable domain is KAGVTQTPRYLIKTRGQQVTLSCSPISGHRSVSWYQQTPGQGLQFLFEYFSETQRNKGNFPGRFSGRQFSNSRSEMNVSTLELGDSALYLCASSLEAVMYEQYFGPGTRLTVT.

This clone was detected only a few times. The V gene is TRBV28, the J gene TRBJ1-4; 7 bases align to TRBD1. V shed 0 bases, J shed 0 bases, and the junction held 4 bases outside the gene matches. CDR1 and CDR2 (germline): MDHEN, SYDVKM. The CDR3 loop spans 17 amino acids. For the CDR3, the DNA is TGTGCCAGCAGTTTATGGGGGCAGGGGGCAACTAATGAAAAACTGTTTTTT. Amino acid sequence: CASSLWGQGATNEKLFF.